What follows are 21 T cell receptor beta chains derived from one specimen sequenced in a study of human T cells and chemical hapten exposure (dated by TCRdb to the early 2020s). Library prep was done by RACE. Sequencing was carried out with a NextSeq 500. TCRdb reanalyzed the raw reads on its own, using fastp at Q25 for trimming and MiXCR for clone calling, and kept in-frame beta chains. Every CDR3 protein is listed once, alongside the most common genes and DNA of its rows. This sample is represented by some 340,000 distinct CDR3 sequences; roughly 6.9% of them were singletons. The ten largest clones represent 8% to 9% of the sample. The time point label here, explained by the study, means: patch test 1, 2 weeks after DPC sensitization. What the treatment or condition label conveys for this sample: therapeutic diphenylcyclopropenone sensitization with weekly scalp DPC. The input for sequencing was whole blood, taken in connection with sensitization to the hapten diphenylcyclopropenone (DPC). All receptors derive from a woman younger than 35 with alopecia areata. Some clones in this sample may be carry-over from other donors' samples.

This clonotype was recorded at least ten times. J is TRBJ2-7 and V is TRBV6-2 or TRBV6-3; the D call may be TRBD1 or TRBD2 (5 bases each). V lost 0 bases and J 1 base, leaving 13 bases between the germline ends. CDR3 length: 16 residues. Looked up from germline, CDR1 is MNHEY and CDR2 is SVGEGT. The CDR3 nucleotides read TGTGCCAGCAGTTACTCGAGGGACGGAAGTTCCTACGAGCAGTACTTC. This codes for CASSYSRDGSSYEQYF.

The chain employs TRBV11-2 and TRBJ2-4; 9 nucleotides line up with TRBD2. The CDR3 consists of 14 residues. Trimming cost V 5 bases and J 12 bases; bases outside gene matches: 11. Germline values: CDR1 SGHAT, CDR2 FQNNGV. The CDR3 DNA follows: TGTGCCAGCAGCCCCTCTAGCGGGGTTCCCTCTCAGTACTTC. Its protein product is CASSPSSGVPSQYF.

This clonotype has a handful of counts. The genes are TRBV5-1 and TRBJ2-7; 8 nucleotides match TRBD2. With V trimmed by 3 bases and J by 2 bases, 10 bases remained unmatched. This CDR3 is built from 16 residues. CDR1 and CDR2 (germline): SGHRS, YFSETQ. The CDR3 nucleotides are TGCGCCAGCAGCTCGTACCCAGCGGGGGAAACCTACGAGCAGTACTTC. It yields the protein CASSSYPAGETYEQYF.

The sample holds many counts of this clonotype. The CDR3: CSAKSPASGGHEQFF. The CDR3 nucleotides read TGCAGTGCAAAAAGCCCGGCTAGCGGGGGGCATGAGCAGTTCTTC. This chain connects TRBV20-1 to TRBJ2-1; 11 bases line up with TRBD2. Germline CDR1 DFQATT, CDR2 SNEGSKA (reference sequence). The CDR3 is made up of 15 amino acids. V dropped 6 bases and J dropped 8; count of bases not matched to a gene: 12.

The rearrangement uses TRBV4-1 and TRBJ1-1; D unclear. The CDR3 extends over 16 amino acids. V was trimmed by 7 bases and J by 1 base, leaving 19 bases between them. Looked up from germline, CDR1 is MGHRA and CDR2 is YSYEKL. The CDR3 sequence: CASINLLAGTNTEAFF. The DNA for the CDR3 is TGCGCCAGCATTAATCTATTGGCAGGCACGAACACTGAAGCTTTCTTT.

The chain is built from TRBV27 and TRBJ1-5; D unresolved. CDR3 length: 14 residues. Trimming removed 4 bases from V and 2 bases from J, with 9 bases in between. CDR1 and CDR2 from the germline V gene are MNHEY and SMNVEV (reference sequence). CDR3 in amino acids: CASSSRAGNQPQHF. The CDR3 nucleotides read TGTGCCAGCAGTTCTAGAGCGGGCAATCAGCCCCAGCATTTT.

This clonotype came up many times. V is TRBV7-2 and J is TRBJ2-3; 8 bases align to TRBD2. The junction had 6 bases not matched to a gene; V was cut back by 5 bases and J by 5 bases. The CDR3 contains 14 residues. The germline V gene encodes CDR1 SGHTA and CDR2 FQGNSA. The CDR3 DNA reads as TGTGCCAGCAGCCGTGTCCTAGCGGGAGATACGCAGTATTTT. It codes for CASSRVLAGDTQYF.

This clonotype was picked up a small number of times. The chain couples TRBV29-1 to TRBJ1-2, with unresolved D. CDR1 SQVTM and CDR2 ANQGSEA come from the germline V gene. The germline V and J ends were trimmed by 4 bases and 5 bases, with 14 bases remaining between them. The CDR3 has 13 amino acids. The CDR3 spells CSVGEGRGYGYTF. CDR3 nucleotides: TGCAGCGTTGGGGAGGGCCGCGGATATGGCTACACCTTC.

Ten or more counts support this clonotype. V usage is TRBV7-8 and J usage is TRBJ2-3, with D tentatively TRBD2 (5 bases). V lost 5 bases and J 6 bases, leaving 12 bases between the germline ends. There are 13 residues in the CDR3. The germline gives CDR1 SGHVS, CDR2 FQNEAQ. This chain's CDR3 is CASSPGFRDTQYF. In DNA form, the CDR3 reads TGTGCCAGCAGCCCGGGGTTCCGGGATACGCAGTATTTT.

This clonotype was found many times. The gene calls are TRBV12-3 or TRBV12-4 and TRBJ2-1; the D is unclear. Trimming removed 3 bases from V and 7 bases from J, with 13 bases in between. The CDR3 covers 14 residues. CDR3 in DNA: TGTGCCAGCAGTTTCGTGCAACTCGAGAATGAGCAGTTCTTC. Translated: CASSFVQLENEQFF.

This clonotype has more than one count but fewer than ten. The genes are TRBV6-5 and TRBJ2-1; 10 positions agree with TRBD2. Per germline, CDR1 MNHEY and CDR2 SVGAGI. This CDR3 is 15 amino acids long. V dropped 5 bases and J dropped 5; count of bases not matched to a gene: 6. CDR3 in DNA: TGTGCCAGCAGTCCTAGCGGGGGCGCCGACAATGAGCAGTTCTTC. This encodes CASSPSGGADNEQFF.

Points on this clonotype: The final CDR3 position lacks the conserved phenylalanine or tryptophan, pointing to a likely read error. CDR3 in amino acids: CASSFLSPRDRVYEQYI. In DNA, the CDR3 is TGTGCCAGCAGCTTCCTCAGCCCCCGGGACAGAGTTTACGAGCAGTACATC. The chain recombines TRBV7-8 with TRBJ2-7; TRBD1 matches 7 bases. After removal of 3 bases from V and 4 bases from J, the junction contained 15 bases not matched to a gene. Germline V gene data show CDR1 as SGHVS and CDR2 as FQNEAQ. The CDR3 is made up of 17 amino acids.

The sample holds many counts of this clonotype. Written as DNA, the CDR3 is TGCGCCAGCAGCTTGGTCGCGAGCAGCTCCTACAATGAGCAGTTCTTC. This gives the protein CASSLVASSSYNEQFF. This chain connects TRBV5-1 to TRBJ2-1, with unresolved D. Trimming stripped 0 bases from V and 0 bases from J, with 10 bases between. This CDR3 is 16 amino acids long. Germline V gene data show CDR1 as SGHRS and CDR2 as YFSETQ.

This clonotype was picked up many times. CDR3 nucleotide sequence: TGCAGTGCGAAGCCTATGGATGCGGGACAGCCCCAGCATTTT. Translated: CSAKPMDAGQPQHF. This chain joins TRBV20-1 and TRBJ1-5; D gene uncertain. The ends were cut back, 6 bases at V and 7 bases at J, with 19 bases in the middle. Germline assignment: CDR1 DFQATT and CDR2 SNEGSKA (reference sequence). The CDR3 has 14 residues.

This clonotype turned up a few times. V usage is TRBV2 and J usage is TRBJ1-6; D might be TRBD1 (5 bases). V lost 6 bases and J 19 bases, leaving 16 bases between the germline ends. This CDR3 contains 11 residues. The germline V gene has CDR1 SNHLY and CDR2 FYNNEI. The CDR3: CASSPTGTPHF. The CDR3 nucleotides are TGTGCCAGCAGCCCCACCGGGACGCCTCACTTT.

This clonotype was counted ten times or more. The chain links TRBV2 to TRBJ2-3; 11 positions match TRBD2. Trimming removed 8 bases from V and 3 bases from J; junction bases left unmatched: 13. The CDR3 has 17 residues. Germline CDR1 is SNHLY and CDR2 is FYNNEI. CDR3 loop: CASLLEIAGGPTDTQYF. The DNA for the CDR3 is TGTGCCAGCCTACTGGAGATAGCGGGGGGGCCGACAGATACGCAGTATTTT. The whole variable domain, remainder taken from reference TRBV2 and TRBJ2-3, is EPEVTQTPSHQVTQMGQEVILRCVPISNHLYFYWYRQILGQKVEFLVSFYNNEISEKSEIFDDQFSVERPDGSNFTLKIRSTKLEDSAMYFCASLLEIAGGPTDTQYFGPGTRLTVL.

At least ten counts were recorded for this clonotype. The CDR3 DNA is TGTGCCATCAGTGAGTCCGTGCCTGTGAGGGCTTTCTTT. Its protein is CAISESVPVRAFF. The chain joins TRBV10-3 to TRBJ1-1; D is uncertain. The germline V gene encodes CDR1 ENHRY and CDR2 SYGVKD. This CDR3 is built from 13 residues. V lost 0 bases to trimming and J lost 11 bases, with 13 bases between them.

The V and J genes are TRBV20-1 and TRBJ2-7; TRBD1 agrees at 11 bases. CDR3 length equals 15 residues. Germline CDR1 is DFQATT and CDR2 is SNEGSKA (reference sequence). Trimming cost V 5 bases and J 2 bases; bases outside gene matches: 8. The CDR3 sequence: CSAATGTGGTYEQYF. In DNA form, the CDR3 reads TGCAGTGCTGCCACAGGGACAGGGGGGACCTACGAGCAGTACTTC.

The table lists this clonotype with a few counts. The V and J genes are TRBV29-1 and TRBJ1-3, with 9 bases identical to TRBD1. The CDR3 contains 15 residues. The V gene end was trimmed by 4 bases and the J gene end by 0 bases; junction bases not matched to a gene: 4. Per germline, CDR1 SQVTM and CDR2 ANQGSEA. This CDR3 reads CSVGTGVSSGNTIYF. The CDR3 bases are TGCAGCGTTGGGACAGGGGTGAGCTCTGGAAACACCATATATTTT.

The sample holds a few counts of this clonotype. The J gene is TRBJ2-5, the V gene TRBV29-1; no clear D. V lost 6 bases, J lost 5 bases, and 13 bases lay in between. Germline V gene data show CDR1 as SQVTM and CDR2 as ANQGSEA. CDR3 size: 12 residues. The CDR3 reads CSVSLNLETQYF. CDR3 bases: TGCAGCGTCTCCCTTAATTTGGAGACCCAGTACTTC.

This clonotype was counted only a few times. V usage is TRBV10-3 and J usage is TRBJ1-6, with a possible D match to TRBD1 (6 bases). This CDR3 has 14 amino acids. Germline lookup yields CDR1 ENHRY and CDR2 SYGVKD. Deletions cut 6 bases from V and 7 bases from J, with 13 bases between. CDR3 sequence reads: CAIRPGQTNSPLHF. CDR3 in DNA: TGTGCCATCAGACCGGGACAAACGAATTCACCCCTCCACTTT.